The T cell receptor (beta chain) described here comes from a study of shared T cell receptors in the human thymus. The table came from immunoSEQ multiplex PCR; TCRdb's copy has only in-frame clones and leaves some out. The table lists 700,000 or so clones, 75% to 90% of them singletons. From germline, CDR1 is SGHAT and CDR2 FQDESV (reference sequence). The CDR3 runs to 13 residues. The V gene end was trimmed by 0 bases and the J gene end by 11 bases; junction bases not matched to a gene: 6. These same records also appear under a second study, on human thymus T cells. In that study: It looked as if thymic and blood repertoires used V and J genes in a biased way.

The clonotype was recovered from a girl under three years old with a congenital heart defect. This chain uses TRBV11-1 with TRBJ1-1; 7 nucleotides align to TRBD1. Sequenced sample: thymocytes. The CDR3, as DNA: TGTGCCAGCAGCTTAGCGACTCAGGGGGTGGCTTTCTTT. It is translated as CASSLATQGVAFF.